The 3 T cell receptor beta chains presented below share a single source sample, sequenced in a study of blood T cells in healthy people across ages. For the second PCR, which ran for about 6 to 11 cycles, a sample-barcoded 5' primer and a J-beta primer mix were used. One entry per CDR3 protein, called by TCRdb with MiXCR from the 5' RACE reads. The sample records over 750,000 distinct CDR3 sequences, just under 25% being singletons. These records were also assigned to another study, of T cells of mothers and their children.

The sequencing input was blood. The receptors derive from a boy under 18 in good health.

The genes are TRBV7-2 and TRBJ2-1; possibly TRBD1 for D (6 bases). V was pared by 8 bases and J by 8 bases, with 13 bases between. Germline V gives CDR1 SGHTA, CDR2 FQGNSA. The CDR3 consists of 12 residues. The CDR3 spells CASRPQGDEQFF. The CDR3 DNA is TGTGCCAGCCGACCACAGGGCGATGAGCAGTTCTTC.

The chain has TRBV29-1 and TRBJ2-1; D is unresolved. V was cut by 4 bases and J by 4 bases, with 8 bases left in between. Germline loops: CDR1 SQVTM, CDR2 ANQGSEA. This CDR3 has 12 residues. The CDR3 bases are TGCAGCGTTGTGGCAGAATACAATGAGCAGTTCTTC. This encodes CSVVAEYNEQFF.

This clonotype was counted a few times. This sequence joins TRBV6-5 and TRBJ1-1; perhaps TRBD1 as D (5 bases). V was trimmed by 10 bases and J by 2 bases, leaving 17 bases between them. Germline CDR1 is MNHEY and CDR2 is SVGAGI. The CDR3 length is 14 residues. The CDR3 loop is CATRPGTANTEAFF. In nucleotides, the CDR3 is TGTGCCACCAGGCCCGGGACGGCTAACACTGAAGCTTTCTTT.